Listed here are 20 T cell receptor beta chains from one sample, sequenced in a study of glioma-infiltrating T cells after dendritic cell vaccination. Time point reported: after dendritic cell vaccination, including at tumor progression/relapse. Only in-frame clones appear in the TCRdb table, and some are missing; sequencing was by immunoSEQ multiplex PCR. In the table there are approximately 50,000 clones, roughly 90% of which are singletons. Specimen: blood, collected after dendritic cell vaccination. These receptors originate from a human donor with glioblastoma.

V usage is TRBV4-1 and J usage is TRBJ1-1; possible D gene TRBD1, 6 bases. Trimming took 5 bases from V and 8 from J, leaving 9 bases between them. The CDR3 length is 11 residues. Germline V gene data show CDR1 as MGHRA and CDR2 as YSYEKL. The CDR3 DNA sequence: TGCGCCAGCAGCGCAACAGGGGAAGCTTTCTTT. Protein product: CASSATGEAFF.

V and J are TRBV18 and TRBJ1-5, with D possibly matching TRBD1 (5 bases). Germline V gives CDR1 KGHSH, CDR2 LQKENI. The ends were cut back, 2 bases at V and 5 bases at J, with 10 bases in the middle. CDR3 length equals 14 residues. The DNA for the CDR3 is TGTGCCAGCTCACCATCAGACAGAGATCAGCCCCAGCATTTT. Its translation is CASSPSDRDQPQHF.

In its sample, this clone was seen a few times. The rearrangement uses TRBV18 and TRBJ1-1, with TRBD1 matching 9 bases. Germline CDR1 is KGHSH and CDR2 is LQKENI. Trimming took 3 bases from V and 4 from J; bases not matched to a gene: 3. This CDR3 comprises 14 residues. CDR3 amino acids: CASSPTGGGTEAFF. The CDR3 nucleotides are TGTGCCAGCTCACCGACAGGGGGTGGCACTGAAGCTTTCTTT. The full variable domain, with the rest looked up from reference TRBV18 and TRBJ1-1, is NAGVMQNPRHLVRRRGQEARLRCSPMKGHSHVYWYRQLPEEGLKFMVYLQKENIIDESGMPKERFSAEFPKEGPSILRIQQVVRGDSAAYFCASSPTGGGTEAFFGQGTRLTVV.

This clone was found once. The rearrangement joins TRBV5-1 to TRBJ1-2; TRBD1 is a possible D gene (6 bases). Germline CDR1 reads SGHRS; CDR2 reads YFSETQ. CDR3 size: 15 residues. V dropped 5 bases and J dropped 3 bases, with 17 bases sitting between them. In nucleotides, the CDR3 is TGCGCCAGCAGGGAAGGCAGGGGCTATTACTATGGCTACACCTTC. Translating it yields CASREGRGYYYGYTF. The full variable domain, with the rest looked up from reference TRBV5-1 and TRBJ1-2, is KAGVTQTPRYLIKTRGQQVTLSCSPISGHRSVSWYQQTPGQGLQFLFEYFSETQRNKGNFPGRFSGRQFSNSRSEMNVSTLELGDSALYLCASREGRGYYYGYTFGSGTRLTVV.

This clone has only one observation. The V call is TRBV9, the J call TRBJ2-3; 7 bases agree with TRBD2. The trim removed 3 bases at V and 1 base at J, leaving 5 bases unmatched. Germline CDR1 and CDR2: SGDLS and YYNGEE. CDR3 length: 15 residues. In DNA, the CDR3 is TGTGCCAGCAGCGCCACGACTAGCCGCACAGATACGCAGTATTTT. Its translation: CASSATTSRTDTQYF.

The chain carries TRBV28 and TRBJ2-1; the D gene is possibly TRBD1 (6 bases). This CDR3 has 15 amino acids. V lost 2 bases and J 0 bases, leaving 8 bases between the germline ends. From germline, CDR1 is MDHEN and CDR2 SYDVKM. CDR3 region: CASSLRTDSYNEQFF. CDR3 coding DNA: TGTGCCAGCAGTTTAAGGACAGACTCCTACAATGAGCAGTTCTTC.

V usage is TRBV4-2 and J usage is TRBJ1-2; 7 positions match TRBD1. The CDR3 is made up of 16 amino acids. V was pared by 2 bases and J by 1 base, with 7 bases of the junction left unmatched. CDR1 LGHNA and CDR2 YNFKEQ come from the germline V gene. This chain's CDR3 is CASSQRGTADNYGYTF. The CDR3 DNA reads as TGTGCCAGCAGCCAAAGGGGGACAGCTGATAACTATGGCTACACCTTC.

The chain couples TRBV27 to TRBJ2-2; 8 nucleotides line up with TRBD1. This CDR3 has 15 amino acids. V shed 4 bases, J shed 5 bases, and the junction held 6 bases outside the gene matches. Germline lookup yields CDR1 MNHEY and CDR2 SMNVEV (reference sequence). CDR3 region: CASSSRRQGTGELFF. CDR3 DNA sequence: TGTGCCAGCAGTTCTAGGAGACAGGGGACCGGGGAGCTGTTTTTT.

The genes are TRBV9 and TRBJ2-2; D unresolved. The CDR3 contains 15 residues. V gave up 0 bases and J gave up 0 bases, with 6 bases separating them. CDR1 SGDLS and CDR2 YYNGEE come from the germline V gene. The CDR3, as DNA: TGTGCCAGCAGCGTAGACCAGACGAACACCGGGGAGCTGTTTTTT. This codes for CASSVDQTNTGELFF.

The chain couples TRBV19 to TRBJ2-5; the match to TRBD2 covers 7 bases. J gave up 5 bases and V 6 bases, and 6 bases lay outside the gene matches. The CDR3 is made up of 13 amino acids. Germline CDR1 reads LNHDA; CDR2 reads SQIVND (reference sequence). The CDR3 reads CASSTSGGETQYF. In DNA form, the CDR3 reads TGTGCCAGTAGCACTTCGGGAGGTGAGACCCAGTACTTC.

CDR3 sequence reads: CAISEFSGTGELFF. The CDR3 region has the DNA TGTGCCATCAGTGAGTTTTCGGGCACCGGGGAGCTGTTTTTT. The V gene is TRBV10-3, the J gene TRBJ2-2; no clear D gene. The length of the CDR3 is 14 residues. The germline CDR1 and CDR2 sequences are ENHRY and SYGVKD. The V end lost 1 base, the J end lost 4 bases, and 7 bases lay between the germline ends.

This clone has only one observation. V usage is TRBV9 and J usage is TRBJ2-1; TRBD2 matches at 11 bases. V lost 3 bases, J lost 4 bases, and 9 bases stayed unmatched. The CDR3 extends over 17 amino acids. Germline V gene lookup returns CDR1 SGDLS and CDR2 YYNGEE. This chain's CDR3 is CASSGTTSGKPYNEQFF. The CDR3 coding sequence is TGTGCCAGCAGCGGAACGACTAGCGGGAAGCCTTACAATGAGCAGTTCTTC.

V gene TRBV11-2 combines with J gene TRBJ2-5, with 7 nucleotides matching TRBD1. Germline loops: CDR1 SGHAT, CDR2 FQNNGV. The CDR3 runs 15 residues. V dropped 1 base and J dropped 5; count of bases not matched to a gene: 7. The DNA of the CDR3 is TGTGCCAGCAGCTTAGGACAGGGAGTTGGCGAGACCCAGTACTTC. It specifies CASSLGQGVGETQYF.

This clone is a singleton in its sample. The CDR3 DNA reads as TGTGCCAGCAGCGTAGCGGAGATCCTCTACGAGCAGTACTTC. It codes for CASSVAEILYEQYF. The chain links TRBV9 to TRBJ2-7; D unclear. Germline V lookup: CDR1 SGDLS, CDR2 YYNGEE. This CDR3 contains 14 residues. Trimming pared 0 bases from V and 3 bases from J, leaving 10 bases between.

This chain connects TRBV27 to TRBJ2-1; D not certain. The CDR3 is made up of 12 amino acids. The germline gives CDR1 MNHEY, CDR2 SMNVEV (reference sequence). V gave up 5 bases and J gave up 2 bases, with 4 bases separating them. The CDR3, as DNA: TGTGCCAGCAGTCCCACCTACAATGAGCAGTTCTTC. Translating gives CASSPTYNEQFF.

J is TRBJ1-3 and V is TRBV28, with 9 bases matching TRBD1. V shed 8 bases, J shed 0 bases, and the junction held 5 bases outside the gene matches. CDR1 is MDHEN, CDR2 SYDVKM, per germline. The CDR3 totals 15 residues. CDR3 DNA sequence: TGTGCCAGCTGGCAACAGGGGGCCTCTGGAAACACCATATATTTT. Its translation is CASWQQGASGNTIYF.

The count of this clone is one. This chain uses TRBV6-6 with TRBJ2-2; 12 bases agree with TRBD2. Germline V lookup: CDR1 MNHNY, CDR2 SVGAGI (reference sequence). The CDR3 runs 16 residues. The junction had 4 bases not matched to a gene; V was cut back by 4 bases and J by 4 bases. The CDR3 spells CASSWSSGRGTGELFF. CDR3 nucleotides: TGTGCCAGCAGTTGGTCTAGCGGGAGGGGCACCGGGGAGCTGTTTTTT.

The chain combines TRBV7-3 with TRBJ1-1; 7 bases fit TRBD1. Per germline, CDR1 SGHTA and CDR2 FQGTGA. The trim removed 5 bases at V and 1 base at J, leaving 1 base unmatched. CDR3 size: 13 residues. CDR3 coding DNA: TGTGCCAGCAGCCCAGGGGGGAACACTGAAGCTTTCTTT. Encoded protein: CASSPGGNTEAFF.

The rearrangement joins TRBV2 to TRBJ2-7, with a weak D call TRBD1 (5 bases). Germline V gene lookup returns CDR1 SNHLY and CDR2 FYNNEI. The CDR3 totals 13 residues. V dropped 6 bases and J dropped 9 bases, with 18 bases sitting between them. The CDR3 region is CASRGDRVTPQYF. Written as DNA, the CDR3 is TGTGCCAGCAGGGGCGACAGAGTAACGCCGCAGTACTTC.

The CDR3 loop is CASSFWGVGQPQHF. Written as DNA, the CDR3 is TGTGCCAGCAGCTTCTGGGGCGTAGGTCAGCCCCAGCATTTT. V gene TRBV7-2 combines with J gene TRBJ1-5; a possible D gene is TRBD1 (5 bases). V shed 3 bases and J shed 6 bases, with 12 bases lying between them. The V gene's germline CDR1 is SGHTA and CDR2 FQGNSA. CDR3 length: 14 amino acids.